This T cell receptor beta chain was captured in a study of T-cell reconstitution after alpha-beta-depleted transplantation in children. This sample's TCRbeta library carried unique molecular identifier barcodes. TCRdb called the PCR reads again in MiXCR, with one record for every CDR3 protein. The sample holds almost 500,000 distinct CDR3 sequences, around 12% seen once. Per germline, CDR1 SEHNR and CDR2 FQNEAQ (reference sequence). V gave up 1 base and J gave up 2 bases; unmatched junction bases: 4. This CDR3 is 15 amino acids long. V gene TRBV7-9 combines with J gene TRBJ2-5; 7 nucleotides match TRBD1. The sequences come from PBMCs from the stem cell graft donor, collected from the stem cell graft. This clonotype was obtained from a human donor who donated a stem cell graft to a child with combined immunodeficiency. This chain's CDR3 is CASSLEGARQETQYF. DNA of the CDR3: TGTGCCAGCAGCTTAGAGGGGGCGCGTCAAGAGACCCAGTACTTC.